This TCR beta chain was sequenced for a study of cytotoxic CD8 clonotypes in ibrutinib-treated CLL. Background on the study: The sample average was 255,043 productive templates and tens of thousands of productive rearrangements. The study, taken as a whole, reports: At progression, clonality fell back toward baseline after rising at ibrutinib response.

In germline, CDR1 is SGDLS, CDR2 YYNGEE. V shed 0 bases and J shed 2 bases, with 10 bases lying between them. CDR3 size: 15 residues. Only in-frame clones appear in the TCRdb table, and some are missing; sequencing was by immunoSEQ multiplex PCR. The sample records almost 250,000 clones, 70% being singletons. Comments on this clone: Its matching antigen is unknown.

The TCR beta libraries used around 2 micrograms of genomic DNA that came from cryopreserved PBMCs. The V and J genes are TRBV9 and TRBJ2-3; D uncertain. This TCR was sampled from a human donor with chronic lymphocytic leukemia. The sample here was PBMCs, taken after 24 months of ibrutinib treatment. The DNA for the CDR3 is TGTGCCAGCAGCGTAGGCAGGCCTTACACAGATACGCAGTATTTT. Translation: CASSVGRPYTDTQYF. Full variable domain (rest looked up from reference TRBV9 and TRBJ2-3): DSGVTQTPKHLITATGQRVTLRCSPRSGDLSVYWYQQSLDQGLQFLIQYYNGEERAKGNILERFSAQQFPDLHSELNLSSLELGDSALYFCASSVGRPYTDTQYFGPGTRLTVL.